This T cell receptor (beta chain) was found in a study of blood T cell repertoires in COVID-19. About the study: Sample material is recorded as cDNA or gDNA derived from T cells, B-cell-depleted T cells, or PBMCs.

Here immunoSEQ multiplex PCR was the method, and the copy in TCRdb shows in-frame clones only, minus some. The data show about 670,000 clones, 75% to 90% seen once. Germline V gene sequence: CDR1 SGHRS, CDR2 YFSETQ. The V gene end was trimmed by 3 bases and the J gene end by 4 bases; junction bases not matched to a gene: 7. The CDR3 is 14 amino acids. The clonotype originates from a woman younger than 30 with acute or convalescent COVID-19. The source material was peripheral blood. The rearrangement uses TRBV5-1 and TRBJ2-7; 7 nucleotides align to TRBD2. CDR3 residues: CASSSGGRGYEQYF. As DNA, the CDR3 is TGCGCCAGCAGCTCGGGGGGTAGGGGTTACGAGCAGTACTTC.